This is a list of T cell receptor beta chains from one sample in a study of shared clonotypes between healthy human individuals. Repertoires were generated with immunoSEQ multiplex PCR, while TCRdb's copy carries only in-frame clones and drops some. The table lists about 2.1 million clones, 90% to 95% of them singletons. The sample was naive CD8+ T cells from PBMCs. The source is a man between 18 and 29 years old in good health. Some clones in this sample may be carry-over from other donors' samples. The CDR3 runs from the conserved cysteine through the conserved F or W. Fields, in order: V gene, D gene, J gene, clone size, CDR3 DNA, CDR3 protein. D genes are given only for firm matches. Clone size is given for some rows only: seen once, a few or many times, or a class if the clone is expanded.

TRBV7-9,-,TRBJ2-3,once,TGTGCCAGCAGCCCACCGCGAGATACGCAGTATTTT,CASSPPRDTQYF
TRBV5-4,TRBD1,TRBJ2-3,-,TGTGCCAGCAGCCCCCCTTACCAGGGGGTTTGGACAGATACGCAGTATTTT,CASSPPYQGVWTDTQYF
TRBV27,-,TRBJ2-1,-,TGTGCCAGCAGTTTATCGTTTCCCAAGATATTAGCTGAGCAGTTCTTC,CASSLSFPKILAEQFF
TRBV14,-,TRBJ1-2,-,TGTGCCAGCAGCTGGACAGCCTACTATGGCTACACCTTC,CASSWTAYYGYTF
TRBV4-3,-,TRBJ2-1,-,TGCGCCAGCAGCCTCATACGACATGACAATGAGCAGTTCTTC,CASSLIRHDNEQFF
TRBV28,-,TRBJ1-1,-,TGTGCCAGCAGTCCCCCCCTTTGGACCACTGAAGCTTTCTTT,CASSPPLWTTEAFF
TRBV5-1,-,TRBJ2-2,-,TGCGCCAGCAGCTTGGCCGTCAGGGGTCGATGGGACACCGGGGAGCTGTTTTTT,CASSLAVRGRWDTGELFF
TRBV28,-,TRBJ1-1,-,TGTGCCAGCAGTTTATTCGGGTGGGGAGAAGAAGCTTTCTTT,CASSLFGWGEEAFF
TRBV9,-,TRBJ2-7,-,TGTGCCAGCAGCGTGGGGGGACTTCCTACCTACGAGCAGTACTTC,CASSVGGLPTYEQYF
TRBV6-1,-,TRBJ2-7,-,TGTGCCAGCAGTGAACATGGAGATCTTCGAACAGCCTACGAGCAGTACTTC,CASSEHGDLRTAYEQYF
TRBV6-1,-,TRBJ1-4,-,TGTGCCAGCAGTGAAGATCCTCGGCAGGGGAATGAAAAACTGTTTTTT,CASSEDPRQGNEKLFF
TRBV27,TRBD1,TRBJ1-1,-,TGTGCCAGCAAAAAGGGGGCGACTGAAGCTTTCTTT,CASKKGATEAFF
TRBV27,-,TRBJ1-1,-,TGTGCCAGCAGGGCCGGGTTTACTGAAGCTTTCTTT,CASRAGFTEAFF
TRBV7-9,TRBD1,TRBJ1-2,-,TGTGCCAGCAGCTTAGCCGGGGCCCAGGGGGGTGCTAACTATGGCTACACCTTC,CASSLAGAQGGANYGYTF
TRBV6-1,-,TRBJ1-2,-,TGTGCCAGCAGTGAAAGGGGGGTTCACTATGGCTACACCTTC,CASSERGVHYGYTF
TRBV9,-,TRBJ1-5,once,TGTGCCAGCAGCCCAAACGGGCACCGGCAGCCCCAGCATTTT,CASSPNGHRQPQHF
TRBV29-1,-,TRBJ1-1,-,TGCAGCGTTGTTTCCCGAACCGGGTTTGACGCTGAAGCTTTCTTT,CSVVSRTGFDAEAFF
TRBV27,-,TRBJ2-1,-,TGTGCCAGCAGTTCCTCCGGGACATACGACAATGAGCAGTTCTTC,CASSSSGTYDNEQFF
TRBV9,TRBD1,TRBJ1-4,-,TGTGCCAGCAGCGCCGACAGGGGGGGTGAAAAACTGTTTTTT,CASSADRGGEKLFF
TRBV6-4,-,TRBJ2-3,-,TGTGCCAGCAGTGACCGGACATCAGGGACGCAGTATTTT,CASSDRTSGTQYF
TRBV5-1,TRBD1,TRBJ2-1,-,TGCGCCAGCAGCGGGGACAGGGGGTTCAATGAGCAGTTCTTC,CASSGDRGFNEQFF
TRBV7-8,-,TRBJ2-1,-,TGTGCCAGCAGCCAAGATCCGGGAAGCTCCTACAATGAGCAGTTCTTC,CASSQDPGSSYNEQFF
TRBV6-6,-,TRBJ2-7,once,TGTGCCAGCAGTTGGGGGACATCAGCCTACGAGCAGTACTTC,CASSWGTSAYEQYF
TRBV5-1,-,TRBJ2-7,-,TGCGCCAGCAGATCCCCCGGTGGCAGAGCCTACGAGCAGTACTTC,CASRSPGGRAYEQYF
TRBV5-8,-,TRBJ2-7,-,TGTGCCAGCAGCCCAACAGGCTACCTAACCTACGAGCAGTACTTC,CASSPTGYLTYEQYF
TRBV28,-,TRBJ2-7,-,TGTGCCACGGGGGGCGGTCGCTCCTACGAGCAGTACTTC,CATGGGRSYEQYF
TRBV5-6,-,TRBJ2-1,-,TGTGCCAGCAGCTGGAGGGACAGCTACAATGAGCAGTTCTTC,CASSWRDSYNEQFF
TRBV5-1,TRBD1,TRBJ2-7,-,TGCGCCAGCAGGCTGCGGGACAGGGTATCCTACGAGCAGTACTTC,CASRLRDRVSYEQYF
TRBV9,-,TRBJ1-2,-,TGTGCCAGCAGCGTAGGGGGGAATTCAAACTATGGCTACACCTTC,CASSVGGNSNYGYTF
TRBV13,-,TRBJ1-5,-,TGTGCCAGCAGCTTCTCGTCTGGCAGCAACAATCAGCCCCAGCATTTT,CASSFSSGSNNQPQHF
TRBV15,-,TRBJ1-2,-,TGTGCCACCAGCAGACTTCCTGGGGGGGCTATTGAGGGCTACACCTTC,CATSRLPGGAIEGYTF
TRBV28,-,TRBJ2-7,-,TGTGCCAGCTCTCGCCCCTCCTACGAGCAGTACTTC,CASSRPSYEQYF